The present TCR beta chain was sequenced within a study of shared clonotypes between healthy human individuals. Generated by immunoSEQ multiplex PCR, the TCRdb table keeps only in-frame clones and is missing some. This sample has some 2.3 million clones, with 90% to 95% found just once. Deletions cut 6 bases from V and 4 bases from J, with 19 bases between. Germline loops: CDR1 KGHSH, CDR2 LQKENI. The CDR3 loop spans 17 amino acids. Sample: naive CD4+ T cells from PBMCs. Subset indicated: CD45RA+ positively selected. The chain links TRBV18 to TRBJ2-6; D is perhaps TRBD2 (5 bases). The TCR comes from a man aged 18 to 29 in good health. Some clones in this sample may be carry-over from other donors' samples. The CDR3 here is CASSPGTPVSGANVLTF. The CDR3, as DNA: TGTGCCAGCTCCCCGGGAACTCCCGTCTCGGGGGCCAACGTCCTGACTTTC. The entire variable domain, with the rest obtained from reference TRBV18 and TRBJ2-6, is as follows: NAGVMQNPRHLVRRRGQEARLRCSPMKGHSHVYWYRQLPEEGLKFMVYLQKENIIDESGMPKERFSAEFPKEGPSILRIQQVVRGDSAAYFCASSPGTPVSGANVLTFGAGSRLTVL.